This TCR beta chain derives from a study of CXCR3-negative and CXCR3-positive naive CD8 T cells. Each TRB cDNA library was prepared by 5' RACE (with UMI labels). No DNA is given; TCRdb re-called the 5' RACE reads and lists each CDR3 protein once. In all, the sample yields some 22,000 distinct CDR3 sequences. CDR1 is SQVTM, CDR2 ANQGSEA, per germline. The CDR3 sequence is 12 residues long. This chain connects TRBV29-1 to TRBJ2-3; TCRdb picks TRBD2, but there is no DNA to check that call. The receptor was derived from a human donor in good health. Some clones in this sample may be carry-over from other donors' samples. The specimen sequenced was naive CXCR3- CD8+ T cells from blood. The subset: CD45RO-CCR7+CD27+CD95- naive CD8+ T cells lacking CXCR3 (TNR3-). CDR3 loop: CSARSATDTQYF.